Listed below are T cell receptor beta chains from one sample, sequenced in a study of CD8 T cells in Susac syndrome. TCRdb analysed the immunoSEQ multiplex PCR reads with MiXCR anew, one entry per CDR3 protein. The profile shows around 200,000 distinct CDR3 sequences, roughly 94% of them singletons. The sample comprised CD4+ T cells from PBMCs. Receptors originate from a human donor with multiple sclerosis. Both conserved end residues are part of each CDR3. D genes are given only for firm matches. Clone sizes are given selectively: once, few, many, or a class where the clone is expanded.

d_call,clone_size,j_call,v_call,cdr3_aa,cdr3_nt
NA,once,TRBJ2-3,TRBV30,CAWRPEETQYF,TGTGCCTGGAGACCCGAGGAAACGCAGTATTTT
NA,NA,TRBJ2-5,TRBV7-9,CASSTWGPQETQYF,TGTGCCAGCAGCACCTGGGGTCCCCAAGAGACCCAGTACTTC
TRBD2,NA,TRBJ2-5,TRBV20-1,CSAGGDYAVQTQYF,TGCAGTGCTGGAGGGGACTACGCTGTTCAGACCCAGTACTTC
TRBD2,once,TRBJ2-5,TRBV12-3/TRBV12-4,CASSWKGGETQYF,TGTGCCAGCAGTTGGAAGGGAGGGGAGACCCAGTACTTC
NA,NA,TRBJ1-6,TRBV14,CASSPSTGFSPLHF,TGTGCCAGCAGCCCCTCCACAGGGTTCTCACCCCTCCACTTT
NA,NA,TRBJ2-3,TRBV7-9,CASSLAGQDTQYF,TGTGCCAGCAGCTTAGCGGGGCAGGATACGCAGTATTTT
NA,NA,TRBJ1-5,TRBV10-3,CAISDTWTVGNQPQHF,TGTGCCATCAGTGATACTTGGACAGTTGGGAATCAGCCCCAGCATTTT
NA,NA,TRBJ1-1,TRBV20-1,CSARTAGMNTEAFF,TGCAGTGCCAGGACAGCAGGAATGAACACTGAAGCTTTCTTT
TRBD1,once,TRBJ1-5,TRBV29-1,CSAQTGGNQPQHF,TGCAGCGCTCAGACAGGGGGCAATCAGCCCCAGCATTTT
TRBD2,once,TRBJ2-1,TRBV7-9,CASSRAGGNNEQFF,TGTGCCAGCAGCCGAGCGGGGGGTAACAATGAGCAGTTCTTC
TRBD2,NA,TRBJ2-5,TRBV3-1,CASSPRELQETQYF,TGTGCCAGCAGCCCGCGGGAGCTGCAAGAGACCCAGTACTTC
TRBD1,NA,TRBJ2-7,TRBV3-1,CASSHPTGYYEQYF,TGTGCCAGCAGCCATCCGACAGGGTACTACGAGCAGTACTTC
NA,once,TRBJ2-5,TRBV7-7,CASSPLGVQETQYF,TGTGCTAGCAGCCCCCTGGGGGTACAAGAGACCCAGTACTTC
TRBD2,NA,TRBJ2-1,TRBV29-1,CSTWTGTKQFF,TGCAGCACCTGGACCGGGACTAAGCAGTTCTTC
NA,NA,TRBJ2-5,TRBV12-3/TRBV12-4,CASTPLRMAETQYF,TGTGCCAGCACCCCTCTGCGCATGGCGGAGACCCAGTACTTC
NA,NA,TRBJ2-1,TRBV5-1,CASTLASYNEQFF,TGCGCCAGCACCCTAGCCTCCTACAATGAGCAGTTCTTC
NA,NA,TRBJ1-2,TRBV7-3,CASSLTPKENGYTF,TGTGCCAGCAGCTTAACACCAAAGGAGAATGGCTACACCTTC
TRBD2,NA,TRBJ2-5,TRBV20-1,CSAKIGLVGETQYF,TGCAGTGCCAAAATCGGACTAGTTGGCGAGACCCAGTACTTC
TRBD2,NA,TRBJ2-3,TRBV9,CASSVGVSGAADTQYF,TGTGCCAGCAGCGTAGGGGTTAGCGGGGCCGCAGATACGCAGTATTTT
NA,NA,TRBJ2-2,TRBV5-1,CASSFSGGIRTGELFF,TGCGCCAGCAGCTTCTCTGGGGGAATACGGACCGGGGAGCTGTTTTTT
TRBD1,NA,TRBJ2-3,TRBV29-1,CSTRQGGTDTQYF,TGCAGCACAAGACAGGGGGGCACAGATACGCAGTATTTT
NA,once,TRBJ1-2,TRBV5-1,CASSADELGYTF,TGCGCCAGCAGCGCGGATGAGTTGGGATACACCTTC
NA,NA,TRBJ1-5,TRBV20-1,CSARIGTVNQPQHF,TGCAGTGCTAGAATCGGGACGGTTAATCAGCCCCAGCATTTT
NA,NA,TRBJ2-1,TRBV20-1,CSARRPDEQFF,TGCAGTGCTAGAAGACCGGATGAGCAGTTCTTC
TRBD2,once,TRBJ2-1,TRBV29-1,CSAGSLSSGGRDEQFF,TGCAGCGCTGGGTCCCTTTCTAGCGGGGGGCGTGATGAGCAGTTCTTC